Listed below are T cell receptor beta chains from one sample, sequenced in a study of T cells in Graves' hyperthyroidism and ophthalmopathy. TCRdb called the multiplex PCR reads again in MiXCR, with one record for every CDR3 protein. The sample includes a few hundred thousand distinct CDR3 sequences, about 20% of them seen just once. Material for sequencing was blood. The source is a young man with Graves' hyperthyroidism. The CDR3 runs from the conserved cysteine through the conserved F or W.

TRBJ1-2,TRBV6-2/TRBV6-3,CASSRTGGFYGYTF
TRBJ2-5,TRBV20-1,CSARRAGEYQETQYF
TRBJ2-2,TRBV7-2,CASSLRQSNTGELLF
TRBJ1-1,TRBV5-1,CASGTGHASTGAFF
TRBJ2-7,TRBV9,CASSMSSYEQYF
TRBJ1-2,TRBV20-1,CSARDRGWGGYTF
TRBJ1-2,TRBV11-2,CASSSPTGYGYTF
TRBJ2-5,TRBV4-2,CASSQFPGQETQETQYF
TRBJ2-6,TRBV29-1,CSVATVSGANVLTF
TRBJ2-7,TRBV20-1,CSAFDRARNPYEQYF
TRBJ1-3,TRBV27,CASSLRGSGNTIYF
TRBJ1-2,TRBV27,CASSLSSSGTGRAGYTF
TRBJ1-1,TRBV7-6,CASSFSITGPTEAFF
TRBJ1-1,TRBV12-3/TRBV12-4,CASSFRAAAEAFF
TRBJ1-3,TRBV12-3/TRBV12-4,CASTPGRPSVYF
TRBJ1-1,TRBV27,CASSPLQYLRDTEAFF
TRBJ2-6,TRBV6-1,CASRKGGGANVLTF
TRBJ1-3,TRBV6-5,CASSYTGGGNTIYF
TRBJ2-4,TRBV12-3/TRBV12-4,CASKTGILAKNIQYF
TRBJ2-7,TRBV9,CASSVGPSTGTGLSYEQYF
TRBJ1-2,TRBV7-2,CASSLVLNGVYGYTF
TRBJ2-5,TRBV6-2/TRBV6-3,CASGRGPGGETQYF
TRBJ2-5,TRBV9,CASSVDIGQGYPETQYF
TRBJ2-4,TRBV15,CATSSLYSTGGPRETKNIQYF
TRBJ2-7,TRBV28,CATWGTTYEQYF
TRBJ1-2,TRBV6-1,CASSMTGSSGYTF
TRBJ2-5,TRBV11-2,CASSFGQGLAGRETQYF
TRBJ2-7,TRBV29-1,CSVWTGDGEQYF
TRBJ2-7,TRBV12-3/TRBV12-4,CAVQGPTYEQYF
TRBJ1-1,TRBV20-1,CSATTGRKAFF
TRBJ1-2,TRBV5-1,CASSPLQGREGYTF
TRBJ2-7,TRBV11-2,CASSAPDYEQYF
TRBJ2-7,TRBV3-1,CASSRRRQAGALSSYEQYF
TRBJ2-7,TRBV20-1,CSARRGRGLSYEQYF
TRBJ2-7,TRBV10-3,CAISRPSVGVYEQYF
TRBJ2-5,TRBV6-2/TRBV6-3,CASSYLAGGLETQYF
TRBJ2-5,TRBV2,CATKTVQETQYF
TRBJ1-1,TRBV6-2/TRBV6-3,CASRDPSNTEAFF
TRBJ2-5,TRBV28,CASSVVFETKYF
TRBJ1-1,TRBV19,CAVRTGGANTEAFF
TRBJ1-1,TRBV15,CATSRNQNTEAFF
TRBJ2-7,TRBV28,CASSLTEGHEQYF
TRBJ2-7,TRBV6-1,CASVSGTGYEQYF
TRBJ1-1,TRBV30,CACDRAEAFF
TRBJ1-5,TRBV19,CASSIAAGNQPQHF
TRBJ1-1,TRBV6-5,CASSYRTGGDEAFF
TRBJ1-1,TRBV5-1,CASSPDGRARGAEAFF
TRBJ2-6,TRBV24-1,CATSESGSGANVLTF
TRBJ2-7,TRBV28,CASSPGGADEQYF
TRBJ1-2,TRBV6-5,CASSYKRAYGYTF
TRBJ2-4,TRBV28,CASSLGEAKNIQYF